These T cell receptor beta chains were read from a single sample in a study of metastatic and nonmetastatic thyroid tumors. With MiXCR, TCRdb called clones anew from the PCR reads. The sample gives tens of thousands of clones, around 14% of which show up once; approximately 3.5% is in the top ten. The sample taken for sequencing was blood. The receptor source for this set is a female donor with papillary thyroid cancer or a benign thyroid nodule (not recorded which). Some clones in this sample may be carry-over from other donors' samples. The CDR3 runs from the conserved cysteine through the conserved F or W. The D gene is left open where the match is weak. Only part of the rows carry a size: once, few, many, or a class if the clone is expanded.

cdr3_nt cdr3_aa clone_size v_call d_call cdr3_length j_call
TGTGCCAGCAGCCTACCGAGTGCGGGAGACGAGCAGTACTTC CASSLPSAGDEQYF many TRBV7-2 TRBD2 14 TRBJ2-7
TGTGCCAGCAGCCCCCGGGAGGCCCGAGCCAAAAACATTCAGTACTTC CASSPREARAKNIQYF many TRBV11-1 TRBD2 16 TRBJ2-4
TGTGCCAGCAGCCAATCCCCCCGCCAGGGATCTGAAGCTTTCTTT CASSQSPRQGSEAFF many TRBV16 - 15 TRBJ1-1
TGTGCCAGCAGTTACTCGAGGACAGGGGACCAAGAGACCCAGTACTTC CASSYSRTGDQETQYF many TRBV6-5 TRBD1 16 TRBJ2-5
TGTGCCAGCGGGACCGGCTGGGGTGGCTACACCTTC CASGTGWGGYTF many TRBV2 - 12 TRBJ1-2
TGTGCCAGCAGCCAGGGATCTGGTCAGCCCCAGCATTTT CASSQGSGQPQHF many TRBV11-1 - 13 TRBJ1-5
TGTGCCAGCAGTCTACTAGCGGCCTACAATGAGCAGTTCTTC CASSLLAAYNEQFF many TRBV28 TRBD2 14 TRBJ2-1
TGTGCCAGCAGCAGAACACAGGGGAGTAGGACAACTAATGAAAAACTGTTTTTT CASSRTQGSRTTNEKLFF - TRBV11-1 TRBD1 18 TRBJ1-4
TGTGCCTGGAAAGGACAAGGTTACGAGCAGTACTTC CAWKGQGYEQYF medium-sized TRBV30 - 12 TRBJ2-7
TGTGCCAGCAGCCAAGATCAGGGGGAGGCTTACGAGCAGTACTTC CASSQDQGEAYEQYF medium-sized TRBV4-2 - 15 TRBJ2-7
TGTGCCAGCGGGCCTTACAGGGGGGCCTACGAGCAGTACTTC CASGPYRGAYEQYF medium-sized TRBV11-2 TRBD1 14 TRBJ2-7
TGTGCCAGCAGCCCGATCCAGCGGGAGGCCTTGGGGGAAGAGACCCAGTACTTC CASSPIQREALGEETQYF many TRBV7-2 TRBD2 18 TRBJ2-5
TGCGCCAGCAGCCAATTGATTGGTGAAAAACTGTTTTTT CASSQLIGEKLFF many TRBV4-1 - 13 TRBJ1-4
TGTGCCAGCAGCTTAGTACGTGGCGATACGCAGTATTTT CASSLVRGDTQYF many TRBV7-8 - 13 TRBJ2-3
TGCAGTGCCCCCCCATGGACAGCAGGAGAGACCCAGTACTTC CSAPPWTAGETQYF many TRBV20-1 - 14 TRBJ2-5
TGTGCCAGCAGTCCCGTCCAGGGTGGAACGAACACTGAAGCTTTCTTT CASSPVQGGTNTEAFF many TRBV27 - 16 TRBJ1-1
TGTGCCAGCAGTTCCAGGTGGCCGCTGGAAACCCAGTACTTC CASSSRWPLETQYF - TRBV11-2 - 14 TRBJ2-5
TGTGCCAGCGGAACGAGCGGGAGCGGAACAGATACGCAGTATTTT CASGTSGSGTDTQYF many TRBV7-9 TRBD2 15 TRBJ2-3
TGTGCCAGCAGCTCCCCTAGCGGGCATGGCGGGGAGCTGTTTTTT CASSSPSGHGGELFF many TRBV5-4 TRBD2 15 TRBJ2-2
TGTGCCAACAGTGGACAGGGGAACACCGGGGAGCTGTTTTTT CANSGQGNTGELFF - TRBV6-1 TRBD1 14 TRBJ2-2
TGTGCCAGCAGCCAGGGGGGAAGTATCTGGATCGAGCAGTTCTTC CASSQGGSIWIEQFF many TRBV6-1 - 15 TRBJ2-1
TGTGCCAGCAGCCTGGACACCTCGAATCAGCCCCAGCATTTT CASSLDTSNQPQHF many TRBV5-5 - 14 TRBJ1-5
TGCAGTGCTAGAGGCTTCCCCTACGAGCAGTACTTC CSARGFPYEQYF medium-sized TRBV20-1 - 12 TRBJ2-7
TGTGCCAGCATAGATGTCGGGCTCTACGAGCAGTACTTC CASIDVGLYEQYF many TRBV6-1 - 13 TRBJ2-7
TGTGCCAGTAGTAACTCTGGAAACACCATATATTTT CASSNSGNTIYF many TRBV19 - 12 TRBJ1-3
TGTGCCAGCAGTCCCGCCGCGGCCGGTGTATCGGTAAAACTGTTTTTT CASSPAAAGVSVKLFF many TRBV6-1 - 16 TRBJ1-4